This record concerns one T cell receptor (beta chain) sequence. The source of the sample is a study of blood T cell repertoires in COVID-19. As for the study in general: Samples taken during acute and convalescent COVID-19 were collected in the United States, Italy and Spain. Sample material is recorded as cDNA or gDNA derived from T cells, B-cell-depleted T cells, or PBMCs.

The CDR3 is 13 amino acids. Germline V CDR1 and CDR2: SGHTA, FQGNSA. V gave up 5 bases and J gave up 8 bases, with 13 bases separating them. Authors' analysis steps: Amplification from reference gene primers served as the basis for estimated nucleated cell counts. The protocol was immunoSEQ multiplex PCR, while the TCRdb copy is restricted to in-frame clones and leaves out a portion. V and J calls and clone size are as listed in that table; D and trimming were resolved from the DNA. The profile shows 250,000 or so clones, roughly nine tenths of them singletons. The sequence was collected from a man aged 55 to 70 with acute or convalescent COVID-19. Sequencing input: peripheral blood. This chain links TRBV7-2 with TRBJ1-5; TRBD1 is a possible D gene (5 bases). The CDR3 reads CASSRDGGEPQHF. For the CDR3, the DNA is TGTGCCAGCAGCCGGGACGGAGGGGAGCCCCAGCATTTT. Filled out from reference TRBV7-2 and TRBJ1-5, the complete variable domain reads GAGVSQSPSNKVTEKGKDVELRCDPISGHTALYWYRQSLGQGLEFLIYFQGNSAPDKSGLPSDRFSAERTGGSVSTLTIQRTQQEDSAVYLCASSRDGGEPQHFGDGTRLSIL.